The 25 T cell receptor beta chains reported below all come from one sample, sequenced in a study of CD8 T cells in Susac syndrome (dated by TCRdb to the late 2010s). The protocol used for the library was the immunoSEQ multiplex PCR assay. RNA was extracted with the RNeasy kit and about 0.45 to 1 ug was reverse transcribed using random hexamers. TCRdb reanalyzed the raw reads on its own, using fastp at Q25 for trimming and MiXCR for clone calling, and kept in-frame beta chains. Under each unique CDR3 protein, matching rows form one entry showing the most common genes and DNA. The sample profile shows some 300,000 distinct CDR3 sequences; 85% of them were found once. Of the sample, about 0.11% falls within the top ten clones. Sequencing was carried out using CD8+ T cells from PBMCs. Every receptor here comes from a human donor with multiple sclerosis.

The table lists this clonotype with a few counts. This sequence joins TRBV7-8 and TRBJ2-4; 7 bases match TRBD2. The CDR3 spans 13 residues. The J segment lost 9 bases and the V segment lost 7 bases, leaving 9 bases of the junction unmatched. From germline, CDR1 is SGHVS and CDR2 FQNEAQ. As DNA, the CDR3 is TGTGCCAGCACCTTCGGTAGGGAGGGCATTCAGTACTTC. Translating it yields CASTFGREGIQYF.

This chain joins TRBV4-2 and TRBJ2-7; D is uncertain. The CDR3 has 18 residues. Trimming took 3 bases from V and 4 from J, leaving 25 bases between them. The germline gives CDR1 LGHNA, CDR2 YNFKEQ. CDR3 protein: CASSHRPRGPLRFYEQYF. CDR3 DNA: TGTGCCAGCAGCCACCGCCCCCGTGGCCCCCTAAGGTTTTACGAGCAGTACTTC.

The CDR3 nucleotides read TGTGCCAGCAGTCCTCCCGGGACAGGGGGAATCTACGAGCAGTACTTC. This gives the protein CASSPPGTGGIYEQYF. The chain couples TRBV28 to TRBJ2-7, with 11 bases that match TRBD1. The germline CDR1 and CDR2 sequences are MDHEN and SYDVKM. The CDR3 runs 16 residues. V shed 5 bases and J 3 bases; nucleotides not matched to a gene: 9.

V gene TRBV14 combines with J gene TRBJ2-5; 9 bases align to TRBD2. Losses at the gene ends were 3 bases for V and 5 bases for J; bases not matched to a gene: 7. The CDR3 has 15 amino acids. Germline assignment: CDR1 SGHDN and CDR2 FVKESK. The CDR3 DNA sequence: TGTGCCAGCAGCCACATAGCGGGAGCTCTTGAGACCCAGTACTTC. The encoded protein is CASSHIAGALETQYF.

This chain's CDR3 is CATSDGDSPNTGELFF. The CDR3 DNA is TGTGCCACCAGTGATGGGGACAGTCCGAACACCGGGGAGCTGTTTTTT. This chain links TRBV24-1 with TRBJ2-2; TRBD1 matches 7 bases. V shed 3 bases and J 0 bases; nucleotides not matched to a gene: 3. The CDR3 totals 16 residues. Germline-derived CDR1 and CDR2 are KGHDR and SFDVKD.

The chain links TRBV29-1 to TRBJ1-1; the D is unclear. Germline CDR1 is SQVTM and CDR2 is ANQGSEA. There are 15 residues in the CDR3. The V end lost 6 bases, the J end lost 4 bases, and 21 bases lay between the germline ends. This CDR3 reads CSVRTDGKGSTEAFF. CDR3 coding DNA: TGCAGCGTCAGAACGGATGGTAAAGGGTCCACTGAAGCTTTCTTT.

The J gene is TRBJ1-2, the V gene TRBV29-1; D perhaps matches TRBD1 (6 bases). This CDR3 comprises 14 residues. The V end was cut by 6 bases, the J end by 0 bases, with 14 bases between. Germline CDR1 and CDR2: SQVTM and ANQGSEA. The CDR3 is CSVEQGAANYGYTF. The CDR3 nucleotides read TGCAGCGTGGAACAGGGTGCAGCTAACTATGGCTACACCTTC.

This rearrangement joins TRBV5-1 to TRBJ1-5, with 10 nucleotides matching TRBD1. The V gene end was trimmed by 0 bases and the J gene end by 0 bases; junction bases not matched to a gene: 6. Germline lookup yields CDR1 SGHRS and CDR2 YFSETQ. This CDR3 region has 18 residues. CDR3: CASSLVRTGGYSNQPQHF. DNA of the CDR3: TGCGCCAGCAGCTTGGTACGGACAGGGGGTTATAGCAATCAGCCCCAGCATTTT.

V is TRBV29-1 and J is TRBJ2-1, with D possibly matching TRBD2 (5 bases). There are 11 residues in the CDR3. The ends were cut back, 2 bases at V and 7 bases at J, with 6 bases in the middle. Germline V CDR1 and CDR2: SQVTM, ANQGSEA. CDR3 in DNA: TGCAGCGTTGAACGGGGTAATGAGCAGTTCTTC. Encoded protein: CSVERGNEQFF.

This chain joins TRBV19 and TRBJ2-7, with D possibly matching TRBD1 (6 bases). The V end lost 3 bases, the J end lost 0 bases, and 9 bases lay between the germline ends. Germline assignment: CDR1 LNHDA and CDR2 SQIVND (reference sequence). The length of the CDR3 is 14 residues. In DNA, the CDR3 is TGTGCCAGTAGTATGGGACATAGCTCCTACGAGCAGTACTTC. Its translation: CASSMGHSSYEQYF.

This clonotype was picked up one time. The gene calls are TRBV5-4 and TRBJ2-1; D uncertain. From germline, CDR1 is SGHNT and CDR2 YYREEE (reference sequence). The CDR3 is 15 residues long. V was pared by 4 bases and J by 5 bases, with 16 bases between. The CDR3 is CASSPGGSSHNEQFF. The CDR3 nucleotides read TGTGCCAGCAGCCCGGGTGGTAGCAGCCACAATGAGCAGTTCTTC.

The genes are TRBV6-5 and TRBJ2-2; TRBD2 might be the D (5 bases). The germline gives CDR1 MNHEY, CDR2 SVGAGI. The CDR3 has 14 amino acids. Trimming pared 10 bases from V and 2 bases from J, leaving 14 bases between. CDR3 protein: CATEGLANTGELFF. DNA for the CDR3: TGTGCCACCGAGGGCCTAGCCAACACCGGGGAGCTGTTTTTT.

This CDR3 reads CASTLGATEAFF. Written as DNA, the CDR3 is TGTGCCAGCACGCTCGGGGCCACTGAAGCTTTCTTT. This chain links TRBV12-3 or TRBV12-4 with TRBJ1-1; tentative D call: TRBD1 (5 bases). This CDR3 region has 12 residues. Trimming pared 7 bases from V and 4 bases from J, leaving 10 bases between.

This rearrangement joins TRBV18 to TRBJ2-7; TRBD1 aligns across 7 bases. Germline CDR1 reads KGHSH; CDR2 reads LQKENI. V lost 4 bases and J lost 0; bases outside the gene matches: 15. The CDR3 extends over 18 amino acids. CDR3 protein: CASSHRQGRSDLSYEQYF. DNA for the CDR3: TGTGCCAGCTCACACAGACAGGGAAGGAGCGACCTCTCCTACGAGCAGTACTTC.

This sequence joins TRBV13 and TRBJ2-1; 15 bases are a match to TRBD2. The CDR3 runs 14 residues. Germline CDR1 reads PRHDT; CDR2 reads FYEKMQ (reference sequence). V was pared by 6 bases and J by 9 bases, with 3 bases of the junction left unmatched. CDR3 nucleotide sequence: TGTGCCAGCAGGCGGACTAGCGGGAGGGTTGAGCAGTTCTTC. This sequence encodes CASRRTSGRVEQFF.

For the CDR3, the DNA is TGTGCCAGCAGCCGCCGACAGGGGTCAGAGACCCAGTACTTC. Translating it yields CASSRRQGSETQYF. The gene calls are TRBV3-1 and TRBJ2-5; 8 bases agree with TRBD1. Germline V CDR1 and CDR2: LGHDT, YNNKEL (reference sequence). V was clipped by 4 bases and J by 4 bases; unmatched bases: 5. The CDR3 is made up of 14 amino acids.

The chain has TRBV24-1 and TRBJ2-2, with no clear D. The V end was cut by 9 bases, the J end by 1 base, with 14 bases between. Germline V gene sequence: CDR1 KGHDR, CDR2 SFDVKD. The CDR3 is 15 residues long. The DNA for the CDR3 is TGTGCCACCTCGGGCTCCACACTGAACACCGGGGAGCTGTTTTTT. This codes for CATSGSTLNTGELFF.

The chain links TRBV28 to TRBJ2-7; TRBD1 might be the D (7 bases). Trimming took off 6 bases at V and 2 bases at J, with 26 bases between the two ends. Germline V gene lookup returns CDR1 MDHEN and CDR2 SYDVKM. The CDR3 is 18 amino acids. The chain's CDR3 is CASSEGQEGPLRPYEQYF. CDR3 bases: TGTGCCAGCAGCGAAGGACAGGAGGGACCCCTAAGACCCTACGAGCAGTACTTC.

The chain recombines TRBV30 with TRBJ2-7; D is undetermined. CDR3 size: 14 residues. The ends were cut back, 0 bases at V and 0 bases at J, with 9 bases in the middle. Per the germline V gene, CDR1 is GTSNPN and CDR2 is SVGIG (reference sequence). CDR3 sequence (DNA): TGTGCCTGGAGTGTACTCTCCCACTCCTACGAGCAGTACTTC. Residues: CAWSVLSHSYEQYF.

This chain connects TRBV4-1 to TRBJ2-1, with D perhaps matching TRBD1 (6 bases). The CDR3 runs to 16 residues. V dropped 6 bases and J dropped 8 bases, with 23 bases sitting between them. Germline loops: CDR1 MGHRA, CDR2 YSYEKL. Here the CDR3 reads CASSHPGTGKGDEQFF. As DNA, the CDR3 is TGCGCCAGCAGTCACCCCGGAACAGGGAAAGGCGATGAGCAGTTCTTC.

This clonotype was seen just once. V is TRBV7-9 and J is TRBJ2-1; 7 bases match TRBD1. The CDR3 sequence is 14 residues long. J gave up 5 bases and V 6 bases, and 7 bases lay outside the gene matches. CDR1 is SEHNR and CDR2 is FQNEAQ in the germline V gene (reference sequence). The DNA of the CDR3 is TGTGCCAGCAGGGGAGAGGGGGCCCACAATGAGCAGTTCTTC. This sequence encodes CASRGEGAHNEQFF.

This rearrangement joins TRBV13 to TRBJ2-5; possibly TRBD1 or TRBD2 for D (5 bases each). This CDR3 is 16 amino acids long. V was shortened by 0 bases and J by 5 bases, with 16 bases between the two germline ends. CDR1 PRHDT and CDR2 FYEKMQ come from the germline V gene (reference sequence). The chain's CDR3 is CASSLGRGPLRETQYF. CDR3 nucleotide sequence: TGTGCCAGCAGCTTAGGGAGGGGACCCCTCAGGGAGACCCAGTACTTC.

The CDR3 nucleotides are TGTGCCAGCAGTTCTCTGGACAGGACTACCGGGGAGCTGTTTTTT. It yields the protein CASSSLDRTTGELFF. The rearrangement links TRBV27 to TRBJ2-2, with TRBD1 matching 7 bases. CDR1 and CDR2 (germline): MNHEY, SMNVEV (reference sequence). V trimming: 4 bases; J trimming: 5 bases; junction bases outside the gene matches: 7. This CDR3 comprises 15 residues.

This chain uses TRBV4-2 with TRBJ2-3; 16 nucleotides line up with TRBD2. The length of the CDR3 is 18 residues. Losses at the gene ends were 2 bases for V and 6 bases for J; bases not matched to a gene: 8. From germline, CDR1 is LGHNA and CDR2 YNFKEQ. The CDR3: CASSQLGTSGRGFDTQYF. The CDR3 DNA is TGTGCCAGCAGCCAATTAGGGACTAGCGGGAGGGGTTTTGATACGCAGTATTTT.

This clonotype occurred a few times. The CDR3 DNA is TGTGCCATCAGTGAGAGGTCAACCTCGAACAGCAATCAGCCCCAGCATTTT. Protein: CAISERSTSNSNQPQHF. The chain carries TRBV10-3 and TRBJ1-5; D not resolved. The CDR3 sequence is 17 residues long. Germline assignment: CDR1 ENHRY and CDR2 SYGVKD. V was shortened by 2 bases and J by 1 base, with 15 bases between the two germline ends.